Each of the 27 T cell receptor beta chains below was sequenced from the same sample in a study of cytomegalovirus exposure and HLA in healthy donors. It was with 60 Vbeta and 13 Jbeta primers that the PCR ran. Profiling relied on immunoSEQ multiplex PCR, and the TCRdb table lists in-frame clones only, not all of them. The sample has around 150,000 clones; around four fifths are singletons. Sample: PBMCs. All receptors derive from a woman in her 30s in good health and CMV-seronegative.

J is TRBJ2-1 and V is TRBV9; 7 bases map to TRBD2. Per germline, CDR1 SGDLS and CDR2 YYNGEE. This CDR3 spans 14 amino acids. J was trimmed by 8 bases and V by 3 bases; bases with no gene match: 8. The CDR3 protein is CASSAGLLRDEQFF. The CDR3 bases are TGTGCCAGCAGCGCGGGACTACTACGGGATGAGCAGTTCTTC.

The chain has TRBV6-6 and TRBJ1-2; the match to TRBD1 covers 7 bases. This CDR3 has 13 amino acids. The V and J ends lost 4 bases and 3 bases, in that order; junction bases with no gene match: 2. The germline CDR1 and CDR2 sequences are MNHNY and SVGAGI (reference sequence). DNA of the CDR3: TGTGCCAGCAGTTTCACAGGGGACTATGGCTACACCTTC. Translation: CASSFTGDYGYTF.

Comment on this clone: A read error may produce the germline difference seen at one junction end. The rearrangement uses TRBV5-1 and TRBJ1-1; D is undetermined. The CDR3 sequence is 14 residues long. In germline, CDR1 is SGHRS, CDR2 YFSETQ. CDR3 amino acids: CASTLTPGTTGAFF. The CDR3 bases are TGCGCCAGCACCCTCACCCCGGGAACCACTGGAGCTTTCTTT.

The CDR3 here is CASSDGFRTEGAPLHF. The CDR3 region has the DNA TGTGCCAGCAGTGATGGGTTCCGGACGGAGGGAGCACCCCTCCACTTT. The chain uses TRBV6-1 and TRBJ1-6, with D uncertain. The CDR3 is 16 residues long. CDR1 and CDR2 (germline): MNHNS, SASEGT. Trimming took 3 bases from V and 11 from J, leaving 20 bases between them.

V usage is TRBV9 and J usage is TRBJ2-7; D is ambiguous. Between the trimmed V and J ends, which lost 4 bases and 0 bases, there was a span of 14 bases. Germline V gene lookup returns CDR1 SGDLS and CDR2 YYNGEE. The CDR3 contains 15 residues. CDR3 loop: CASSPDSLSSYEQYF. The CDR3 DNA reads as TGTGCCAGCAGCCCCGACTCATTAAGCTCCTACGAGCAGTACTTC.

The chain links TRBV5-6 to TRBJ2-3, with 15 nucleotides matching TRBD2. In germline, CDR1 is SGHDT, CDR2 YYEEEE. The CDR3 runs to 18 residues. The V gene end was trimmed by 4 bases and the J gene end by 1 base; junction bases not matched to a gene: 7. The CDR3 DNA follows: TGTGCCAGCAGCCCAGGACTAGCGGGGGGGCCGGGCACAGATACGCAGTATTTT. Encoded protein: CASSPGLAGGPGTDTQYF. The full variable domain, its missing parts supplied by reference TRBV5-6 and TRBJ2-3, is DAGVTQSPTHLIKTRGQQVTLRCSPKSGHDTVSWYQQALGQGPQFIFQYYEEEERQRGNFPDRFSGHQFPNYSSELNVNALLLGDSALYLCASSPGLAGGPGTDTQYFGPGTRLTVL.

The V call is TRBV2, the J call TRBJ1-2; the D gene is possibly TRBD1 (5 bases). This CDR3 has 15 residues. Germline CDR1 and CDR2: SNHLY and FYNNEI. V was clipped by 7 bases and J by 3 bases, with 18 bases between them. CDR3: CASKATQGNHYGYTF. The DNA for the CDR3 is TGTGCCAGCAAGGCTACCCAGGGAAACCACTATGGCTACACCTTC.

As for this clone: At one end the junction does not follow the germline gene, possibly because of a read error. J is TRBJ1-2 and V is TRBV5-1, with a tentative D call TRBD1 (5 bases). The germline V gene encodes CDR1 SGHRS and CDR2 YFSETQ. The CDR3 is 14 amino acids. DNA of the CDR3: TGCGCCAGCAGCTTGGACGGGGGGAACTATGTCTACACCTTC. Amino acid sequence: CASSLDGGNYVYTF.

The CDR3 coding sequence is TGCGCCAGCAGCTTGAGAAGTGTCGGACAGGGCTCTGGAAACACCATATATTTT. As protein: CASSLRSVGQGSGNTIYF. V usage is TRBV5-1 and J usage is TRBJ1-3, with TRBD1 matching 8 bases. Unmatched junction bases numbered 9, after V lost 1 base and J lost 0 bases. This CDR3 is 18 amino acids long. Germline V CDR1 and CDR2: SGHRS, YFSETQ.

The genes are TRBV30 and TRBJ1-1; D unclear. The length of the CDR3 is 13 residues. CDR1 and CDR2 (germline): GTSNPN, SVGIG (reference sequence). The V end lost 3 bases, the J end lost 2 bases, and 10 bases lay between the germline ends. The chain's CDR3 is CAWRGQANTEAFF. CDR3 nucleotides: TGTGCCTGGAGGGGCCAGGCAAACACTGAAGCTTTCTTT.

This clone has only one observation. V usage is TRBV29-1 and J usage is TRBJ2-5, with 8 bases lining up with TRBD1. There are 13 residues in the CDR3. The V gene end was trimmed by 3 bases and the J gene end by 4 bases; junction bases not matched to a gene: 4. Germline CDR1 is SQVTM and CDR2 is ANQGSEA. The CDR3: CSVDQGARETQYF. CDR3 sequence (DNA): TGCAGCGTTGATCAGGGGGCACGAGAGACCCAGTACTTC. The full variable domain, in which reference TRBV29-1 and TRBJ2-5 provide the parts outside the CDR3, is SAVISQKPSRDICQRGTSLTIQCQVDSQVTMMFWYRQQPGQSLTLIATANQGSEATYESGFVIDKFPISRPNLTFSTLTVSNMSPEDSSIYLCSVDQGARETQYFGPGTRLLVL.

This chain connects TRBV19 to TRBJ1-1; TRBD1 matches at 7 bases. Looked up from germline, CDR1 is LNHDA and CDR2 is SQIVND (reference sequence). V lost 5 bases to trimming and J lost 2 bases; unmatched junction nucleotides: 8. This CDR3 contains 15 residues. CDR3 amino acids: CASSFTGQTNTEAFF. Here the CDR3 DNA reads TGTGCCAGTAGTTTCACGGGACAGACAAACACTGAAGCTTTCTTT. Full variable domain (rest looked up from reference TRBV19 and TRBJ1-1): DGGITQSPKYLFRKEGQNVTLSCEQNLNHDAMYWYRQDPGQGLRLIYYSQIVNDFQKGDIAEGYSVSREKKESFPLTVTSAQKNPTAFYLCASSFTGQTNTEAFFGQGTRLTVV.

The chain links TRBV27 to TRBJ1-5; D gene uncertain. V was cut by 9 bases and J by 10 bases, with 10 bases left in between. CDR3 length equals 10 residues. From germline, CDR1 is MNHEY and CDR2 SMNVEV (reference sequence). DNA for the CDR3: TGTGCCAGTGGACTAGTACCCCAGCATTTT. The encoded protein is CASGLVPQHF.

V gene TRBV6-5 combines with J gene TRBJ2-7; 7 bases are shared with TRBD1. The CDR3 is 11 amino acids. The V and J ends lost 8 bases and 3 bases, in that order; junction bases with no gene match: 1. CDR1 is MNHEY, CDR2 SVGAGI, per germline. The CDR3 region is CASGDSYEQYF. The CDR3 region has the DNA TGTGCCAGCGGGGACAGCTACGAGCAGTACTTC.

The chain uses TRBV9 and TRBJ1-2, with D perhaps matching TRBD1 (6 bases). The V and J ends lost 0 bases and 4 bases respectively, with 10 bases between them. In germline, CDR1 is SGDLS, CDR2 YYNGEE. This CDR3 comprises 14 residues. CDR3 sequence: CASSVGEGGYGYTF. CDR3 sequence (DNA): TGTGCCAGCAGCGTAGGGGAAGGGGGCTATGGCTACACCTTC.

This clone was detected only a few times. The rearrangement joins TRBV6-4 to TRBJ2-2, with D possibly matching TRBD1 (8 bases). Germline CDR1 and CDR2: MRHNA and SNTAGT. V was clipped by 5 bases and J by 3 bases, with 16 bases between them. The CDR3 is 16 residues long. The CDR3: CASSPTGGEDTGELFF. CDR3 sequence (DNA): TGTGCCAGCAGTCCAACAGGGGGGGAGGACACCGGGGAGCTGTTTTTT.

The gene calls are TRBV18 and TRBJ1-1; 8 bases fit TRBD1. CDR1 and CDR2 (germline): KGHSH, LQKENI. With 3 bases clipped from V and 0 bases from J, the junction kept 6 bases outside the gene matches. This CDR3 has 16 residues. The CDR3 here is CASSPRDRSMNTEAFF. CDR3 nucleotides: TGTGCCAGCTCACCTCGGGACAGGAGCATGAACACTGAAGCTTTCTTT.

The genes are TRBV5-1 and TRBJ2-3; D perhaps matches TRBD2 (6 bases). The CDR3 has 15 residues. The V gene's germline CDR1 is SGHRS and CDR2 YFSETQ. V was trimmed by 0 bases and J by 3 bases, leaving 11 bases between them. In DNA form, the CDR3 reads TGCGCCAGCAGCTTGGAGGGACTGAGAACAGATACGCAGTATTTT. It is translated as CASSLEGLRTDTQYF.

In regard to this clone: Germline and junction disagree at one end, which may indicate a read error. V gene TRBV10-3 combines with J gene TRBJ2-3; 7 positions match TRBD2. This CDR3 has 13 amino acids. CDR1 and CDR2 (germline): ENHRY, SYGVKD. CDR3 bases: TGTGCCGTCAGCAGTGGGGAGGGAGATACGCAGTATTTT. This translates into CAVSSGEGDTQYF.

V usage is TRBV5-6 and J usage is TRBJ1-3; a possible D gene is TRBD1 (5 bases). The V gene's germline CDR1 is SGHDT and CDR2 YYEEEE. The CDR3 spans 16 residues. V was shortened by 2 bases and J by 1 base, with 13 bases between the two germline ends. The CDR3, as DNA: TGTGCCAGCAGCTTTTTAGGACGGACATCTGGAAACACCATATATTTT. Translation: CASSFLGRTSGNTIYF. Full variable domain (outside the CDR3, taken from reference TRBV5-6 and TRBJ1-3): DAGVTQSPTHLIKTRGQQVTLRCSPKSGHDTVSWYQQALGQGPQFIFQYYEEEERQRGNFPDRFSGHQFPNYSSELNVNALLLGDSALYLCASSFLGRTSGNTIYFGEGSWLTVV.

The chain couples TRBV7-9 to TRBJ2-1, with a weak D call TRBD2 (7 bases). The germline V gene encodes CDR1 SEHNR and CDR2 FQNEAQ (reference sequence). This CDR3 is 14 amino acids long. Trimming left V 1 base short and J 10 bases short, with 14 bases between. The CDR3 region has the DNA TGTGCCAGCAGCTTAGGGGGAGGGGGGGACGAGCAGTTCTTC. Protein sequence: CASSLGGGGDEQFF.

J is TRBJ1-6 and V is TRBV6-1; D not resolved. CDR3 length: 14 residues. Trimming pared 5 bases from V and 6 bases from J, leaving 11 bases between. CDR1 is MNHNS and CDR2 is SASEGT in the germline V gene. The CDR3 DNA reads as TGTGCCAGCAGTTCTCGAGGGATTAATTCACCCCTCCACTTT. This sequence encodes CASSSRGINSPLHF.

CDR3 sequence: CASSEEGGVPDTQYF. CDR3 DNA sequence: TGTGCCAGCAGTGAAGAGGGAGGGGTCCCAGATACGCAGTATTTT. The chain employs TRBV6-4 and TRBJ2-3; TRBD2 agrees at 7 bases. V was pared by 3 bases and J by 4 bases, with 7 bases of the junction left unmatched. The germline gives CDR1 MRHNA, CDR2 SNTAGT. CDR3 length: 15 amino acids.

This clone was counted between two and nine times. DNA for the CDR3: TGCGCCAGCAGCTTGGGAGCGGGGGGGAAAGAGACCCAGTACTTC. Amino acid sequence: CASSLGAGGKETQYF. The V gene is TRBV5-1, the J gene TRBJ2-5, with 10 positions matching TRBD2. Germline V CDR1 and CDR2: SGHRS, YFSETQ. The CDR3 is 15 residues long. The V and J ends lost 0 bases and 3 bases, in that order; junction bases with no gene match: 2.

The table lists this clone with a count of one. The chain couples TRBV28 to TRBJ1-2, with unresolved D. V shed 4 bases and J shed 9 bases, with 9 bases lying between them. Germline V gene sequence: CDR1 MDHEN, CDR2 SYDVKM. The CDR3 runs to 11 residues. CDR3 amino acids: CASSSFLRYTF. CDR3 in DNA: TGTGCCAGCAGTTCCTTCCTCCGCTACACCTTC.

This clone was counted a few times. The V gene is TRBV19, the J gene TRBJ1-2; possible D gene TRBD1, 6 bases. Trimming shortened V by 5 bases and J by 1 base, and 11 bases separated the two germline ends. CDR3 length equals 14 residues. Germline CDR1 reads LNHDA; CDR2 reads SQIVND (reference sequence). CDR3 residues: CASSPTGGNYGYTF. Written as DNA, the CDR3 is TGTGCCAGTAGTCCGACAGGAGGTAACTATGGCTACACCTTC.

This chain links TRBV5-1 with TRBJ2-5; D is unclear. Per germline, CDR1 SGHRS and CDR2 YFSETQ. This CDR3 spans 14 amino acids. Trimming removed 2 bases from V and 1 base from J, with 9 bases in between. The CDR3: CASSFGPSQETQYF. CDR3 DNA: TGCGCCAGCAGCTTCGGTCCGTCCCAAGAGACCCAGTACTTC.